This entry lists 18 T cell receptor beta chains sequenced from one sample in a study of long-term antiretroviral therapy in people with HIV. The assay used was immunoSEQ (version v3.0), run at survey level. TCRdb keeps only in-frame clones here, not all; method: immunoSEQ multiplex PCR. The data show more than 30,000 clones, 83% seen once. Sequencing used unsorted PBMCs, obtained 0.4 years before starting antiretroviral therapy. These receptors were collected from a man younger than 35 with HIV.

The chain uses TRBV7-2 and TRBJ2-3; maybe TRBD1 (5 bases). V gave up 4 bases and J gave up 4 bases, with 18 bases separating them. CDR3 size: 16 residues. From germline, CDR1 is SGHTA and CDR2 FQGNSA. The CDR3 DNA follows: TGTGCCAGCAGCTACATTAGACAGCAGAGACCAGATACGCAGTATTTT. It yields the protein CASSYIRQQRPDTQYF. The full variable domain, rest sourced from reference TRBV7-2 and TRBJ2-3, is GAGVSQSPSNKVTEKGKDVELRCDPISGHTALYWYRQSLGQGLEFLIYFQGNSAPDKSGLPSDRFSAERTGGSVSTLTIQRTQQEDSAVYLCASSYIRQQRPDTQYFGPGTRLTVL.

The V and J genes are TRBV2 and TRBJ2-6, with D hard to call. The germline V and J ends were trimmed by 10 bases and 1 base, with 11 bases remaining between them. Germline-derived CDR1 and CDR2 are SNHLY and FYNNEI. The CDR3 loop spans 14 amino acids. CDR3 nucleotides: TGTGCCAACCGTGGGCTGTCTGGGGCCAACGTCCTGACTTTC. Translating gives CANRGLSGANVLTF.

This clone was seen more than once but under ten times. The CDR3 bases are TGTGCCAGCAGCCCAAGTGGTGGGGTCTTCCACGAGCAGTACTTC. Encoded protein: CASSPSGGVFHEQYF. The chain has TRBV9 and TRBJ2-7; no firm D call. The CDR3 is 15 amino acids. In germline, CDR1 is SGDLS, CDR2 YYNGEE. V was trimmed by 4 bases and J by 5 bases, leaving 19 bases between them.

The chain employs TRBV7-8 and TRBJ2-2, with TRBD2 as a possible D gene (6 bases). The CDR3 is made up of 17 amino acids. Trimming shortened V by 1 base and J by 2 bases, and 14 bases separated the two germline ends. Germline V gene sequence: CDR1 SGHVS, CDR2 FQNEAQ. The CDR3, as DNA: TGTGCCAGCAGCTTAGTGGAGGGCAGGTCAAACACCGGGGAGCTGTTTTTT. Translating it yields CASSLVEGRSNTGELFF. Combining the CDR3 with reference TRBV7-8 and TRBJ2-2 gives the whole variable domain GAGVSQSPRYKVAKRGQDVALRCDPISGHVSLFWYQQALGQGPEFLTYFQNEAQLDKSGLPSDRFFAERPEGSVSTLKIQRTQQEDSAVYLCASSLVEGRSNTGELFFGEGSRLTVL.

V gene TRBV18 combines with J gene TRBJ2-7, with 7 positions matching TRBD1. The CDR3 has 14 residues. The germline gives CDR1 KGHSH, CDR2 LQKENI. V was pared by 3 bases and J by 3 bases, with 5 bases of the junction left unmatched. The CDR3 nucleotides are TGTGCCAGCTCACCTGTGGGACAGCTCTACGAGCAGTACTTC. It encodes CASSPVGQLYEQYF.

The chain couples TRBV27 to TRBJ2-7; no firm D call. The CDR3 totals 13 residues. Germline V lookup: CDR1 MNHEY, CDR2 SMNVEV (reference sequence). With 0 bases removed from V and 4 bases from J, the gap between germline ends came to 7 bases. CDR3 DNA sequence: TGTGCCAGCAGTTTATCGGAGAGATACGAGCAGTACTTC. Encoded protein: CASSLSERYEQYF.

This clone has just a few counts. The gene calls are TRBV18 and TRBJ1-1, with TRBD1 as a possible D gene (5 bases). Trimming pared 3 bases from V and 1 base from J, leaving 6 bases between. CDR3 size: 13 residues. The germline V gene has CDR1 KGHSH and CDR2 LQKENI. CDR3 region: CASSPGQNTEAFF. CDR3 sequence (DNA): TGTGCCAGCTCACCCGGACAGAACACTGAAGCTTTCTTT.

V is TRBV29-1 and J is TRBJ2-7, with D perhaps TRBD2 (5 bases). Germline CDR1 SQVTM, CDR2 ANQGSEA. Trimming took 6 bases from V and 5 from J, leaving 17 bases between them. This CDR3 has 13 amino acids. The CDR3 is CSVSEGFSDEQYF. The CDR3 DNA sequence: TGCAGCGTCTCCGAGGGTTTTAGCGACGAGCAGTACTTC.

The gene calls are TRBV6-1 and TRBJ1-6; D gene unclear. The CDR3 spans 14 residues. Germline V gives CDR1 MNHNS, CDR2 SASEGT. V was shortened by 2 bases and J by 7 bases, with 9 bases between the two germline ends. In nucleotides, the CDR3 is TGTGCCAGCAGTGAACAAGGGCGCAATTCACCCCTCCACTTT. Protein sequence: CASSEQGRNSPLHF.

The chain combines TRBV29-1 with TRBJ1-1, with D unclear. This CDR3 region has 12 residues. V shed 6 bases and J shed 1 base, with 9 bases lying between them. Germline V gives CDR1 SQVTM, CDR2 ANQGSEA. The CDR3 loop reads CSVIVGNTEAFF. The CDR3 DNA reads TGCAGCGTGATAGTGGGGAACACTGAAGCTTTCTTT.

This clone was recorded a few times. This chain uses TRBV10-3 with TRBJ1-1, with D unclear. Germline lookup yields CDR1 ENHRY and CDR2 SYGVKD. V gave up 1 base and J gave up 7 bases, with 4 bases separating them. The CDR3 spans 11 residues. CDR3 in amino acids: CAISEFSEAFF. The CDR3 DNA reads TGTGCCATCAGTGAGTTTAGTGAAGCTTTCTTT.

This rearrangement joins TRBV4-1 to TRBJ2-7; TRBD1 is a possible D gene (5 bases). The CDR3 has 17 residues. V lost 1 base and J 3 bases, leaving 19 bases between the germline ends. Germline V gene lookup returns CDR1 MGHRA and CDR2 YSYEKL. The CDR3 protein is CASSQAPTDPYFYEQYF. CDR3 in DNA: TGCGCCAGCAGCCAAGCCCCGACAGACCCTTACTTCTACGAGCAGTACTTC.

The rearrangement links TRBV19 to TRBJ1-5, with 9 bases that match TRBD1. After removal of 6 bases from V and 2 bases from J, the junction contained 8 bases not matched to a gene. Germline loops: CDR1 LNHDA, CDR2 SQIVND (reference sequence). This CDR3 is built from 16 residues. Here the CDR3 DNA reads TGTGCCAGTAGACCTCCGGGACAGGGACGCAATCAGCCCCAGCATTTT. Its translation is CASRPPGQGRNQPQHF.

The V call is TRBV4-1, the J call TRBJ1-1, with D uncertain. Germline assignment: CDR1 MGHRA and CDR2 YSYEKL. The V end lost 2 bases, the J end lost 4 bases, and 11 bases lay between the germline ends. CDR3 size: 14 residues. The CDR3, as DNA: TGCGCCAGCAGCCAACAACGGTACGGCACTGAAGCTTTCTTT. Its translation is CASSQQRYGTEAFF.

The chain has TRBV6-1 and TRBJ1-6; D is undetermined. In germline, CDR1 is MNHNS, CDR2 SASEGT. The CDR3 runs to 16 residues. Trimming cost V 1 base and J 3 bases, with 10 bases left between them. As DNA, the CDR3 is TGTGCCAGCAGTGAAGATGTCAGGCGCTATAATTCACCCCTCCACTTT. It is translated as CASSEDVRRYNSPLHF.

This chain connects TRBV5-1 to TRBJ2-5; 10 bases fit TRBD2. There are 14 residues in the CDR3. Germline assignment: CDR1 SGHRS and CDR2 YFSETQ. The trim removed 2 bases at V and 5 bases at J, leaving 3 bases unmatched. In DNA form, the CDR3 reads TGCGCCAGCAGCTTACTAGCGGGGTTCGAGACCCAGTACTTC. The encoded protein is CASSLLAGFETQYF. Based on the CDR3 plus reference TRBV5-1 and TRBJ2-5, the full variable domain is KAGVTQTPRYLIKTRGQQVTLSCSPISGHRSVSWYQQTPGQGLQFLFEYFSETQRNKGNFPGRFSGRQFSNSRSEMNVSTLELGDSALYLCASSLLAGFETQYFGPGTRLLVL.

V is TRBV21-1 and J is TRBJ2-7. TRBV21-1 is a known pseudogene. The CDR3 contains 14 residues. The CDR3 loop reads CASSKEGGRDEQYF. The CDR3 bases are TGTGCCAGCAGCAAAGAGGGGGGACGCGACGAGCAGTACTTC.

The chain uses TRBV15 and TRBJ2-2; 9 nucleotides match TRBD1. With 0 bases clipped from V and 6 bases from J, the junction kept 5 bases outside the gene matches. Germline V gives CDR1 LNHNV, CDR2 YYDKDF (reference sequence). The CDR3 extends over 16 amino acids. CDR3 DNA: TGTGCCACCAGCAGAGATCGGGGGACAGGGTCCGGGGAGCTGTTTTTT. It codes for CATSRDRGTGSGELFF.